This is a list of T cell receptor beta chains from one sample in a study of cytomegalovirus exposure and HLA in healthy donors. The repertoire was sequenced with immunoSEQ multiplex PCR; TCRdb's copy has only in-frame clones and lacks some. The sample data list around 190,000 clones. Source material: PBMCs. The receptors originated from a woman in her 30s in good health and CMV-seropositive. Each CDR3 is given without its conserved first and last residue. The order of the fields is J gene, CDR3 length, V gene, CDR3 protein.

TRBJ1-5,10,TRBV6-6,AGGRSNQPQH
TRBJ2-1,9,TRBV30,AWSRGYEQF
TRBJ2-7,11,TRBV19,ASSISQFYEQY
TRBJ1-4,16,TRBV25-1,ASSENWYRSATNEKLF
TRBJ2-5,16,TRBV5-1,ASSLEAHGGDRKETQY
TRBJ1-2,13,TRBV2,ASSERLNQIYGYT
TRBJ2-5,11,TRBV2,ASLAGVGETQY
TRBJ1-2,11,TRBV13,ASSFDRVGGYT
TRBJ2-2,11,TRBV6-5,ASSYSSTGELF
TRBJ2-3,11,TRBV2,ASTESGTDTQY
TRBJ2-7,13,TRBV18,ASSPPRQGIGEQY
TRBJ2-1,13,TRBV5-1,ASSLGTSETHEQF
TRBJ2-3,12,TRBV5-4,ASSLHGIGDTQY
TRBJ1-1,11,TRBV30,AWSLDGYTEAF
TRBJ2-7,13,TRBV7-8,ASSPRGGYTYEQY
TRBJ2-2,16,TRBV5-1,ASSLAGGGLANTGELF
TRBJ2-5,12,TRBV19,ASSKDKNQETQY
TRBJ2-1,17,TRBV10-3,AISERQGTGGKSYNEQF
TRBJ1-2,14,TRBV18,ASSPQTLDRVHGYT
TRBJ1-2,10,TRBV6-1,ASSGLQWGFT
TRBJ1-1,14,TRBV5-1,ASSFVNRVGNTEAF
TRBJ2-2,14,TRBV29-1,SALGLAGPNTGELF
TRBJ1-1,13,TRBV15,ATSKQGQGDTEAF
TRBJ2-7,14,TRBV7-9,ASSSHSKGSWYEQY
TRBJ1-2,13,TRBV28,ASSFPGDRYYGYT
TRBJ1-1,14,TRBV4-1,ASSQVGSRVNTEAF
TRBJ2-7,14,TRBV18,ASSRTRIAGGSEQY
TRBJ1-3,15,TRBV6-1,ASSEVLTGLTGNTIY
TRBJ1-1,11,TRBV5-1,ASSSFSVTEAF
TRBJ2-5,12,TRBV7-2,ASSPSGSRETQY
TRBJ2-2,11,TRBV6-1,ASFSVNTGELF
TRBJ1-2,13,TRBV7-9,ASSPEAVGYYGYT
TRBJ2-1,13,TRBV5-4,AGGPSGGALDEQF
TRBJ1-1,12,TRBV18,ASSPTHKNTEAF
TRBJ2-1,15,TRBV19,ASSIVMRGLAWNEQF
TRBJ1-3,13,TRBV5-6,ASSFMGSSGNTIY
TRBJ1-6,11,TRBV5-4,ASTLGANSPLH
TRBJ1-2,17,TRBV5-8,ASSPRPSDRAGTNYGYT
TRBJ2-6,15,TRBV9,ASSPWTDFSGANVLT
TRBJ1-6,12,TRBV6-1,ASTPGSRQTPLH
TRBJ2-7,14,TRBV7-9,ASSLGSGRAVFEQY
TRBJ2-1,10,TRBV6-6,ASSQGDNEQF
TRBJ2-3,13,TRBV6-6,ASSPQDSRLHTQY
TRBJ1-1,12,TRBV6-5,ASSQLQVNTEAF
TRBJ1-2,17,TRBV15,ATSRSGPNRGFANYGYT
TRBJ1-5,10,TRBV28,TSGGQRQPQH
TRBJ2-3,16,TRBV9,ASSPGQGRGTSTDTQY
TRBJ1-1,13,TRBV6-5,ASSLTGVGNTEAF